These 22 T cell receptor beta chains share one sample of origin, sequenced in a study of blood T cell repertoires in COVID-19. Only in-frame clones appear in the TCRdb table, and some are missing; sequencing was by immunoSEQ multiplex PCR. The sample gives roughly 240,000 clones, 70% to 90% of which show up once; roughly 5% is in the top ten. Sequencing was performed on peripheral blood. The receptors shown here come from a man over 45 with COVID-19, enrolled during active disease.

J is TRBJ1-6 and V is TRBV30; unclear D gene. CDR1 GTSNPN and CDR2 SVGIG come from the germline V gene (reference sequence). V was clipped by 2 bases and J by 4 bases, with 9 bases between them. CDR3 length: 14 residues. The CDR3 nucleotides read TGTGCCTGGAGTTTCGGCGGATATAATTCACCCCTCCACTTT. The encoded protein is CAWSFGGYNSPLHF.

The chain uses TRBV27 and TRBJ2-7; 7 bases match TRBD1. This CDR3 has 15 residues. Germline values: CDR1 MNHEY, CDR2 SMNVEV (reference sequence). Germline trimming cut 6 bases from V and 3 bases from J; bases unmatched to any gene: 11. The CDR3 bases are TGTGCCAGCAGCGACAGGGCGTCAGGGGGCTACGAGCAGTACTTC. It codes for CASSDRASGGYEQYF.

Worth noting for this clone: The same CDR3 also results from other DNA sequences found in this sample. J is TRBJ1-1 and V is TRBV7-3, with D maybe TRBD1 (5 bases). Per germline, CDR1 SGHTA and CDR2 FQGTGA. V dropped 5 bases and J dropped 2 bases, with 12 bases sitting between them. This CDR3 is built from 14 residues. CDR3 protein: CASSPTGGNTEAFF. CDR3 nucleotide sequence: TGTGCCAGCAGCCCGACGGGGGGAAACACTGAAGCTTTCTTT.

CDR3 loop: CASSGQGEKLFF. CDR3 sequence (DNA): TGTGCCAGCAGCGGACAGGGAGAAAAACTGTTTTTT. The J gene is TRBJ1-4, the V gene TRBV2; 8 nucleotides agree with TRBD1. The CDR3 sequence is 12 residues long. Trimming took 6 bases from V and 8 from J; bases not matched to a gene: 2. CDR1 is SNHLY and CDR2 is FYNNEI in the germline V gene. Variable domain in full (rest from reference TRBV2 and TRBJ1-4): EPEVTQTPSHQVTQMGQEVILRCVPISNHLYFYWYRQILGQKVEFLVSFYNNEISEKSEIFDDQFSVERPDGSNFTLKIRSTKLEDSAMYFCASSGQGEKLFFGSGTQLSVL.

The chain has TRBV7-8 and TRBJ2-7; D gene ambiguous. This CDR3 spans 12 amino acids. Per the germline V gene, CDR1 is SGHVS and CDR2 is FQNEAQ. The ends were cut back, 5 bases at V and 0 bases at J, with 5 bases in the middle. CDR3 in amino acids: CASSTSSYEQYF. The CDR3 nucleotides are TGTGCCAGCAGCACGAGCTCCTACGAGCAGTACTTC.

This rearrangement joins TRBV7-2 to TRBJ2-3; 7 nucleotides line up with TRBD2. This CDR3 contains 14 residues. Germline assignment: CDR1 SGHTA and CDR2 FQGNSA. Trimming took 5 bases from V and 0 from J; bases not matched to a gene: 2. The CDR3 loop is CASSVRGSTDTQYF. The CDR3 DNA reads TGTGCCAGCAGCGTGCGGGGGAGCACAGATACGCAGTATTTT.

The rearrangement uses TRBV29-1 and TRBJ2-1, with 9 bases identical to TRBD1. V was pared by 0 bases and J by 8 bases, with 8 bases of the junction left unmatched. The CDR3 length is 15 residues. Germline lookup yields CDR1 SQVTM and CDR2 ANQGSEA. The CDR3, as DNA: TGCAGCGTTGAAGATTTGGGACAGGGAGTTGATGAGCAGTTCTTC. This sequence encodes CSVEDLGQGVDEQFF.

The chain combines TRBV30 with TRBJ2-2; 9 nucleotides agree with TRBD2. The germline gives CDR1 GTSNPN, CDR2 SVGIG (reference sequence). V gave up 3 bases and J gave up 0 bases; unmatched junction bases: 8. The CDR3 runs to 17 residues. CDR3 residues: CAWRTKRGASNTGELFF. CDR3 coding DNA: TGTGCCTGGAGGACTAAGCGGGGGGCCTCGAACACCGGGGAGCTGTTTTTT.

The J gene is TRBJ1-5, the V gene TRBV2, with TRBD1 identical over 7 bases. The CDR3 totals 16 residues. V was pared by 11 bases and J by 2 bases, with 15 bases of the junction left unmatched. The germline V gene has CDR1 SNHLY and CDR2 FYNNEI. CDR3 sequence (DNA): TGTGCCTCCTCAGGGGGTGGGCCGGGAGGCAATCAGCCCCAGCATTTT. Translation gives CASSGGGPGGNQPQHF.

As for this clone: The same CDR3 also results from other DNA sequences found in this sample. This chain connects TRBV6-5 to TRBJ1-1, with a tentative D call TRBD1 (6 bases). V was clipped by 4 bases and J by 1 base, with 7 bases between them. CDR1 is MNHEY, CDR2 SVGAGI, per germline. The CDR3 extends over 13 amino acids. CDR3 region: CASSWGQNTEAFF. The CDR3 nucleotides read TGTGCCAGCAGTTGGGGACAGAACACTGAAGCTTTCTTT.

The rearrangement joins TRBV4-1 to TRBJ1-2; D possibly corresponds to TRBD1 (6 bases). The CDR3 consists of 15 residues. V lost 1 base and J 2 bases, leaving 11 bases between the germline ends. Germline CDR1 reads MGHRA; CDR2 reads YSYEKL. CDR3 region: CASSQGTVENYGYTF. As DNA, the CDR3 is TGCGCCAGCAGCCAAGGGACAGTTGAGAACTATGGCTACACCTTC.

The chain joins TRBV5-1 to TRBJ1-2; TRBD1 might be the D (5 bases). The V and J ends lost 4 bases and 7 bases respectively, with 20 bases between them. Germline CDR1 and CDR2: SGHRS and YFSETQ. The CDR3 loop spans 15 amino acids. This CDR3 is CASSPGETVKGGYTF. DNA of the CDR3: TGCGCCAGCAGCCCGGGCGAGACAGTGAAGGGTGGCTACACCTTC.

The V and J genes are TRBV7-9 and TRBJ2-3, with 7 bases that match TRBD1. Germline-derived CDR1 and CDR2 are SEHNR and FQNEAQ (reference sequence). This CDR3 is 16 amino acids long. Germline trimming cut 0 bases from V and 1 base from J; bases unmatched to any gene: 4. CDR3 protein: CASSLAPTGGTDTQYF. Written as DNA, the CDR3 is TGTGCCAGCAGCTTAGCGCCCACAGGGGGCACAGATACGCAGTATTTT.

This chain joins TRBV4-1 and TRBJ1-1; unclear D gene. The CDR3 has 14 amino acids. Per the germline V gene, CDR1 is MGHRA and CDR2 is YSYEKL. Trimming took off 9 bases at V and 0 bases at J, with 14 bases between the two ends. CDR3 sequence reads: CASSRGDLNTEAFF. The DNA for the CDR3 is TGCGCCAGTTCTCGGGGAGACTTGAACACTGAAGCTTTCTTT.

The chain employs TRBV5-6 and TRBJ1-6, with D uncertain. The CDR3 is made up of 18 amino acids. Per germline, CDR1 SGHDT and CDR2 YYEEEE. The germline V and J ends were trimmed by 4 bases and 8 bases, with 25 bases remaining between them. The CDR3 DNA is TGTGCCAGCAGCCAACGGGCGCGAGGGAGCCCCTTAGATTCACCCCTCCACTTT. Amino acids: CASSQRARGSPLDSPLHF.

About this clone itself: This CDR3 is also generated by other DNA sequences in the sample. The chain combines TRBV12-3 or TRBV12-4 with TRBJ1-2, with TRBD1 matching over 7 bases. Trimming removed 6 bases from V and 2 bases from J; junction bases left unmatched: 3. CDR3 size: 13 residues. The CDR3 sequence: CASSLGQNYGYTF. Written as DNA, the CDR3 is TGTGCCAGCAGCCTGGGACAGAACTATGGCTACACCTTC.

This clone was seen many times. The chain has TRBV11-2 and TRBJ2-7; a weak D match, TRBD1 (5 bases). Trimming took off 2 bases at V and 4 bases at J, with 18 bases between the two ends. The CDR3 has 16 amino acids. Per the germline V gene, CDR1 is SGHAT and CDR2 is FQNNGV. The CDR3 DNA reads TGTGCCAGCAGCTTACCCAGGGTAGGCCACACGTACGAGCAGTACTTC. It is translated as CASSLPRVGHTYEQYF.

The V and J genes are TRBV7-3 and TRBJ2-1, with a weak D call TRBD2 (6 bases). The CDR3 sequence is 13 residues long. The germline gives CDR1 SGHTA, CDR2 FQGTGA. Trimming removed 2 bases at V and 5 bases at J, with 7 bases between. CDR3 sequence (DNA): TGTGCCAGCAGCTTATCGGGGGACAATGAGCAGTTCTTC. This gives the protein CASSLSGDNEQFF.

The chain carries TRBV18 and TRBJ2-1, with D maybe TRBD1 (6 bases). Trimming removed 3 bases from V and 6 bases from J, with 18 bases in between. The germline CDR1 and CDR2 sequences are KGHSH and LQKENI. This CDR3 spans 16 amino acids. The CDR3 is CASSPVKQGIGNEQFF. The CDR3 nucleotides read TGTGCCAGCTCACCGGTGAAACAGGGAATTGGCAATGAGCAGTTCTTC.

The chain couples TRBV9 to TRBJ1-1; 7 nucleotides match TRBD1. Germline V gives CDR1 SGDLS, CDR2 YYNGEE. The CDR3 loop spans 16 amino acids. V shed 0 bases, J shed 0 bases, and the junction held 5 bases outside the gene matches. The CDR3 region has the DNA TGTGCCAGCAGCGTAGAGCAGGGGGGTTTGAACACTGAAGCTTTCTTT. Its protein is CASSVEQGGLNTEAFF.

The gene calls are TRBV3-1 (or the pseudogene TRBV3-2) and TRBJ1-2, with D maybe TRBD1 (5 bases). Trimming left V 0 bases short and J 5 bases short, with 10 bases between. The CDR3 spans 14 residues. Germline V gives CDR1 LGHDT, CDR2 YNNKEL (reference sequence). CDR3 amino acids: CASSQDRARYGYTF. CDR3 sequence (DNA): TGTGCCAGCAGCCAAGACAGGGCGCGTTATGGCTACACCTTC.

CDR3 region: CAISDWRGEKLFF. Written as DNA, the CDR3 is TGTGCCATCAGTGATTGGAGAGGTGAAAAACTGTTTTTT. The chain employs TRBV10-3 and TRBJ1-4; D is uncertain. V was clipped by 3 bases and J by 7 bases, with 9 bases between them. The CDR3 runs to 13 residues. In germline, CDR1 is ENHRY, CDR2 SYGVKD.